These 28 T cell receptor beta chains share one sample of origin, sequenced in a study of T cells in Graves' hyperthyroidism and ophthalmopathy. What was amplified from RNA transcripts were TCR beta CDR3 regions. A set of HTBI primers served as the primers for a first-round RT-PCR of the TCR CDR3. TCRdb re-derived calls from the multiplex PCR reads in MiXCR, one entry per CDR3 protein. Here the sample spans 400,000 or so distinct CDR3 sequences, more than 12% being singletons. The sequenced sample consisted of blood. These TCRs come from a woman in her 30s with Graves' ophthalmopathy.

This clonotype was seen many times. The rearrangement joins TRBV15 to TRBJ1-4; D perhaps matches TRBD1 (5 bases). The germline CDR1 and CDR2 sequences are LNHNV and YYDKDF (reference sequence). CDR3 length equals 17 residues. Trimming pared 1 base from V and 3 bases from J, leaving 15 bases between. The CDR3 is CATSRVPGYGANEKLFF. The CDR3 DNA is TGTGCCACCAGCAGAGTACCAGGGTATGGGGCTAATGAAAAACTGTTTTTT.

This clonotype has at least ten counts. The chain combines TRBV3-1 with TRBJ2-1; D is ambiguous. Deletions cut 1 base from V and 9 bases from J, with 10 bases between. The germline V gene has CDR1 LGHDT and CDR2 YNNKEL (reference sequence). The CDR3 length is 13 residues. This CDR3 is CASSQAVSGEQFF. The CDR3 nucleotides read TGTGCCAGCAGCCAAGCGGTTTCAGGTGAGCAGTTCTTC.

This clonotype was detected a few times. V gene TRBV6-1 combines with J gene TRBJ1-2, with 7 nucleotides matching TRBD1. From germline, CDR1 is MNHNS and CDR2 SASEGT. Trimming removed 5 bases from V and 4 bases from J; junction bases left unmatched: 7. This CDR3 spans 14 amino acids. CDR3: CASSSDRVFYGYTF. CDR3 nucleotides: TGTGCCAGCAGTTCTGACAGGGTCTTCTATGGCTACACCTTC.

This clonotype was observed a handful of times. This clone may be a read error of a much larger clone one base away. This chain uses TRBV20-1 with TRBJ1-2; a weak D match, TRBD1 (5 bases). Germline lookup yields CDR1 DFQATT and CDR2 SNEGSKA (reference sequence). The V end lost 6 bases, the J end lost 6 bases, and 14 bases lay between the germline ends. This CDR3 has 12 residues. CDR3 coding DNA: TGCAGTGCAGGGGAAGAGATTAATGGCTACACCTTC. Its protein is CSAGEEINGYTF.

The chain carries TRBV28 and TRBJ1-2, with a tentative D call TRBD1 (5 bases). V lost 6 bases to trimming and J lost 0 bases, with 11 bases between them. This CDR3 contains 14 residues. Germline lookup yields CDR1 MDHEN and CDR2 SYDVKM. CDR3 amino acids: CASSRQRANYGYTF. Here the CDR3 DNA reads TGTGCCAGCAGCCGACAGAGAGCTAACTATGGCTACACCTTC.

The gene calls are TRBV24-1 and TRBJ2-7; unclear D gene. Germline V gives CDR1 KGHDR, CDR2 SFDVKD. The CDR3 extends over 14 amino acids. V shed 6 bases and J shed 0 bases, with 11 bases lying between them. The CDR3 DNA is TGTGCCACCAGTCGTACAGTGTCCTCCTACGAGCAGTACTTC. Translating gives CATSRTVSSYEQYF.

The J gene is TRBJ1-5, the V gene TRBV6-1, with a weak D call TRBD1 (5 bases). The CDR3 runs to 13 residues. CDR1 is MNHNS, CDR2 SASEGT, per germline. V was clipped by 3 bases and J by 5 bases, with 8 bases between them. The CDR3 coding sequence is TGTGCCAGCAGTGACAGGGCTTATCAGCCCCAGCATTTT. Protein: CASSDRAYQPQHF.

This clonotype turned up a few times. This chain joins TRBV24-1 and TRBJ2-7, with D possibly being TRBD1 (6 bases). Germline V gene lookup returns CDR1 KGHDR and CDR2 SFDVKD. Trimming left V 9 bases short and J 0 bases short, with 8 bases between. This CDR3 comprises 12 residues. The CDR3 DNA reads as TGTGCCACCGGGACACACTCCTACGAGCAGTACTTC. Its translation: CATGTHSYEQYF.

There are many counts of this clonotype. The genes are TRBV24-1 and TRBJ2-1, with 8 bases matching TRBD2. The CDR3 runs 14 residues. V was clipped by 12 bases and J by 8 bases; unmatched bases: 14. CDR1 KGHDR and CDR2 SFDVKD come from the germline V gene. The CDR3 DNA follows: TGTGCCGCCGGGGCTAGCGGGTCTTTGGATGAGCAGTTCTTC. Amino acid sequence: CAAGASGSLDEQFF.

J is TRBJ2-2 and V is TRBV6-1; the D call may be TRBD1 or TRBD2 (5 bases each). The germline CDR1 and CDR2 sequences are MNHNS and SASEGT. The CDR3 has 13 amino acids. V was trimmed by 5 bases and J by 14 bases, leaving 18 bases between them. For the CDR3, the DNA is TGTGCCAGCAGTCAACGGACATTCGGGGTACTGTTTTTT. Its translation is CASSQRTFGVLFF.

This clonotype was observed many times. This chain uses TRBV28 with TRBJ2-7; D not resolved. The CDR3 is 12 amino acids. CDR1 and CDR2 (germline): MDHEN, SYDVKM. The ends were cut back, 6 bases at V and 3 bases at J, with 9 bases in the middle. CDR3 in DNA: TGTGCCAGCAGACAGAGACTCTACGAGCAGTACTTC. It yields the protein CASRQRLYEQYF.

This clonotype was counted a few times. A read error is likely, as this CDR3 ends without the conserved phenylalanine or tryptophan. The DNA of the CDR3 is TGCGCCAGCAGTGAGACGACTAGCAGGGAGACCCAGTACTCC. Translated, it gives CASSETTSRETQYS. The chain carries TRBV10-2 and TRBJ2-5; 7 bases line up with TRBD2. The CDR3 has 14 residues. From germline, CDR1 is WSHSY and CDR2 SAAADI. Unmatched junction bases numbered 5, after V lost 2 bases and J lost 5 bases.

The table lists this clonotype with many counts. V usage is TRBV5-1 and J usage is TRBJ1-1, with D possibly matching TRBD1 (5 bases). The length of the CDR3 is 16 residues. Germline CDR1 is SGHRS and CDR2 is YFSETQ. V gave up 5 bases and J gave up 1 base, with 18 bases separating them. The CDR3 nucleotides read TGCGCCAGCAGTTTTCCAAGCCGGGGCGCGAACACTGAAGCTTTCTTT. Its translation: CASSFPSRGANTEAFF.

This clonotype was seen repeatedly, ten times or more. The chain recombines TRBV2 with TRBJ2-2; unclear D gene. V was clipped by 7 bases and J by 7 bases, with 10 bases between them. There are 12 residues in the CDR3. Germline-derived CDR1 and CDR2 are SNHLY and FYNNEI. The CDR3 loop reads CASNRVSGELFF. Written as DNA, the CDR3 is TGTGCCAGCAATCGCGTTAGCGGGGAGCTGTTTTTT.

The table lists this clonotype with a few counts. The chain combines TRBV2 with TRBJ1-2, with D unclear. Germline V gene sequence: CDR1 SNHLY, CDR2 FYNNEI. This CDR3 spans 15 amino acids. V gave up 5 bases and J gave up 3 bases, with 16 bases separating them. The CDR3 region has the DNA TGTGCCAGCAGTTTCCTAGAGAGGGTTTACTATGGCTACACCTTC. Its translation: CASSFLERVYYGYTF. Looking up the rest from reference TRBV2 and TRBJ1-2 gives the full variable domain: EPEVTQTPSHQVTQMGQEVILRCVPISNHLYFYWYRQILGQKVEFLVSFYNNEISEKSEIFDDQFSVERPDGSNFTLKIRSTKLEDSAMYFCASSFLERVYYGYTFGSGTRLTVV.

This clonotype was seen a handful of times. The CDR3 protein is CASRNRQGVSYEQYF. CDR3 DNA: TGCGCCAGCAGAAACCGACAGGGGGTATCCTACGAGCAGTACTTC. The chain combines TRBV5-1 with TRBJ2-7, with 9 positions matching TRBD1. With 5 bases clipped from V and 1 base from J, the junction kept 7 bases outside the gene matches. Germline lookup yields CDR1 SGHRS and CDR2 YFSETQ. This CDR3 contains 15 residues.

The chain uses TRBV11-2 and TRBJ2-3; the match to TRBD2 covers 9 bases. V shed 8 bases, J shed 4 bases, and the junction held 7 bases outside the gene matches. The germline V gene encodes CDR1 SGHAT and CDR2 FQNNGV. CDR3 size: 14 residues. The CDR3 here is CASGRAGGPDTQYF. The CDR3 DNA sequence: TGTGCCAGCGGACGAGCGGGGGGCCCAGATACGCAGTATTTT. The complete variable domain, with remaining parts taken from reference TRBV11-2 and TRBJ2-3, reads EAGVAQSPRYKIIEKRQSVAFWCNPISGHATLYWYQQILGQGPKLLIQFQNNGVVDDSQLPKDRFSAERLKGVDSTLKIQPAKLEDSAVYLCASGRAGGPDTQYFGPGTRLTVL.

This clonotype has at least ten counts. The chain combines TRBV12-3 or TRBV12-4 with TRBJ1-4; possibly TRBD1 for D (6 bases). Trimming shortened V by 2 bases and J by 8 bases, and 12 bases separated the two germline ends. The CDR3 contains 14 residues. For the CDR3, the DNA is TGTGCCAGCAGTTTATCACAGGGTGGGGAAAAACTGTTTTTT. Translation gives CASSLSQGGEKLFF.

Ten or more counts support this clonotype. The chain is built from TRBV6-1 and TRBJ2-1; tentatively, D is TRBD1 or TRBD2 (6 bases each). The germline V gene encodes CDR1 MNHNS and CDR2 SASEGT. This CDR3 has 13 amino acids. The V end was cut by 6 bases, the J end by 10 bases, with 16 bases between. The CDR3 spells CASSVRGGGEQFF. Here the CDR3 DNA reads TGTGCCAGCAGCGTTCGCGGAGGGGGGGAGCAGTTCTTC.

This clonotype was recorded at least ten times. The chain combines TRBV12-3 or TRBV12-4 with TRBJ2-1, with TRBD2 as a possible D gene (5 bases). This CDR3 is built from 15 residues. V lost 8 bases, J lost 3 bases, and 17 bases lay in between. The CDR3 sequence is CASSMAAENYNEQFF. CDR3 in DNA: TGTGCCAGCTCGATGGCAGCGGAAAACTACAATGAGCAGTTCTTC.

In its sample, this clonotype was seen a few times. The CDR3 here is CAISESRGETQYF. The CDR3 bases are TGTGCCATCAGTGAGTCCCGCGGTGAGACCCAGTACTTC. The genes are TRBV10-3 and TRBJ2-5, with D uncertain. In germline, CDR1 is ENHRY, CDR2 SYGVKD. The CDR3 contains 13 residues. The V end was cut by 0 bases, the J end by 5 bases, with 7 bases between.

V is TRBV30 and J is TRBJ1-1; a weak D match, TRBD1 (5 bases). The CDR3 length is 12 residues. CDR1 is GTSNPN, CDR2 SVGIG, per germline (reference sequence). V lost 4 bases, J lost 5 bases, and 11 bases lay in between. The CDR3 nucleotides read TGTGCCTGGACGGGGGGACCAACTGAAGCTTTCTTT. Translating gives CAWTGGPTEAFF. Drawing the rest from reference TRBV30 and TRBJ1-1, the complete variable domain is SQTIHQWPATLVQPVGSPLSLECTVEGTSNPNLYWYRQAAGRGLQLLFYSVGIGQISSEVPQNLSASRPQDRQFILSSKKLLLSDSGFYLCAWTGGPTEAFFGQGTRLTVV.

The table lists this clonotype with a few counts. The chain carries TRBV15 and TRBJ2-1; 7 bases line up with TRBD1. Losses at the gene ends were 11 bases for V and 0 bases for J; bases not matched to a gene: 10. Germline V gene lookup returns CDR1 LNHNV and CDR2 YYDKDF (reference sequence). There are 15 residues in the CDR3. CDR3 in amino acids: CAASGTAVSYNEQFF. The CDR3 DNA reads as TGTGCCGCCTCCGGGACAGCCGTCTCCTACAATGAGCAGTTCTTC.

This clonotype was seen many times. The chain links TRBV3-1 to TRBJ2-3; D gene ambiguous. The V gene lost 3 bases and the J gene lost 7 bases, with 11 bases spanning the gap. Germline CDR1 and CDR2: LGHDT and YNNKEL (reference sequence). The CDR3 extends over 13 amino acids. CDR3 amino acids: CASSQGSQNTQYF. CDR3 sequence (DNA): TGTGCCAGCAGCCAGGGCTCACAGAATACGCAGTATTTT.

This clonotype occurred many times. The gene calls are TRBV7-9 and TRBJ1-2; D is ambiguous. V lost 8 bases and J 4 bases, leaving 17 bases between the germline ends. CDR1 and CDR2 from the germline V gene are SEHNR and FQNEAQ (reference sequence). The length of the CDR3 is 14 residues. The CDR3 DNA reads TGTGCCAGCTTTCCCGCTGGGGTCTCCTATGGCTACACCTTC. Translated, it gives CASFPAGVSYGYTF.

V and J are TRBV2 and TRBJ2-1; 11 bases are a match to TRBD2. After removal of 5 bases from V and 2 bases from J, the junction contained 5 bases not matched to a gene. The CDR3 is 16 residues long. Germline V lookup: CDR1 SNHLY, CDR2 FYNNEI. The CDR3 region is CASSLAGGRAYNEQFF. CDR3 in DNA: TGTGCCAGCAGTTTAGCGGGGGGGCGCGCCTACAATGAGCAGTTCTTC.

A few counts support this clonotype. The chain uses TRBV7-8 and TRBJ1-2; 7 bases are a match to TRBD1. V gave up 2 bases and J gave up 4 bases; unmatched junction bases: 7. Germline CDR1 is SGHVS and CDR2 is FQNEAQ. There are 15 residues in the CDR3. The CDR3 region is CASSLLNRGVYGYTF. DNA for the CDR3: TGTGCCAGCAGCTTACTTAACAGGGGTGTCTATGGCTACACCTTC.

Comment on this clonotype: This could be a read error, since a much larger clone is one nucleotide away. The chain recombines TRBV20-1 with TRBJ1-5; no reliable D call. The CDR3 runs to 13 residues. The germline gives CDR1 DFQATT, CDR2 SNEGSKA (reference sequence). V lost 2 bases and J 9 bases, leaving 14 bases between the germline ends. CDR3 in amino acids: CSARREIYRPQHF. The CDR3 nucleotides read TGCAGTGCTAGAAGAGAAATTTATCGGCCCCAGCATTTT.